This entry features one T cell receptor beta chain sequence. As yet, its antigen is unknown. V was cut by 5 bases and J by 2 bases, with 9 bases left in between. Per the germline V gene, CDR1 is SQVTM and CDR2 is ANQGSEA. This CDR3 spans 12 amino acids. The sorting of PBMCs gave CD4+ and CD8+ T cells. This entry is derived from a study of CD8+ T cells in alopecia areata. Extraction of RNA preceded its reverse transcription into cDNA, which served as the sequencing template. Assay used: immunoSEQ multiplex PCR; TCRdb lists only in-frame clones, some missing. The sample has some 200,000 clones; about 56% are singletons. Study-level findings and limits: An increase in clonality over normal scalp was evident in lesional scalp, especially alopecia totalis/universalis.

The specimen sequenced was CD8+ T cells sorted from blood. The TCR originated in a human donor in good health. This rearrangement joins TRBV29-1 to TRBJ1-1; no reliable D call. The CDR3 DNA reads TGCAGCGTTTCTTCTTTCAACACTGAAGCTTTCTTT. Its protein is CSVSSFNTEAFF. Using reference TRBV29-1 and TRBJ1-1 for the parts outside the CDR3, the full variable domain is SAVISQKPSRDICQRGTSLTIQCQVDSQVTMMFWYRQQPGQSLTLIATANQGSEATYESGFVIDKFPISRPNLTFSTLTVSNMSPEDSSIYLCSVSSFNTEAFFGQGTRLTVV.